Below, 18 T cell receptor beta chains from the same sample are listed, as sequenced in a study of T-cell reconstitution after alpha-beta-depleted transplantation in children listed by TCRdb under 2016. The library was generated by PCR. Sequenced on an Illumina HiSeq 2500. To normalize quantification of the TCRbeta repertoire, the TCR libraries were built with molecular barcoding that relied on unique molecular identifiers. In-frame beta chains were kept once TCRdb had trimmed the public reads at Q25 with fastp and called clones with MiXCR. Each entry merges the rows of one CDR3 protein and shows their most common DNA and genes. For this sample the table gives approximately 520,000 distinct CDR3 sequences, of which over 10% were detected only once. Approximately 15% of the sample is in the top ten clones. This specimen's treatment or condition label, per the study, means: allogeneic hematopoietic cell transplantation with graft depleted of TCRalphabeta T cells and CD19 B cells.

Specimen: PBMCs, mostly from graft donor cells, collected 180 days after TCRalphabeta/CD19-depleted stem cell transplant. Receptor source: a female patient younger than 10 who had a stem cell transplant for aplastic anemia, so the T cells may come from the graft donor.

This clonotype was seen only a few times. The chain joins TRBV19 to TRBJ2-7; D possibly matches TRBD1 or TRBD2 (5 bases each). Germline assignment: CDR1 LNHDA and CDR2 SQIVND (reference sequence). V was trimmed by 11 bases and J by 5 bases, leaving 22 bases between them. The length of the CDR3 is 14 residues. CDR3 DNA sequence: TGTGCCGCTAGCTCAGGGTACCCATCCGACGAGCAGTACTTC. It is translated as CAASSGYPSDEQYF.

Regarding this clonotype: The CDR3 ends on some other residue instead of the conserved phenylalanine or tryptophan, so this is likely a read error. CDR3 DNA sequence: TGTGCCAGCAGATCAGGGAGTAGCGGCTACAATGAGCAGTTCCTC. Its protein product is CASRSGSSGYNEQFL. V and J are TRBV6-2 or TRBV6-3 and TRBJ2-1; possibly TRBD2 for D (6 bases). This CDR3 region has 15 residues. Between the trimmed V and J ends, which lost 6 bases and 3 bases, there was a span of 15 bases. Per germline, CDR1 MNHEY and CDR2 SVGEGT.

There are a few counts of this clonotype. This sequence joins TRBV27 and TRBJ2-7; D call uncertain. V dropped 6 bases and J dropped 4 bases, with 16 bases sitting between them. Per the germline V gene, CDR1 is MNHEY and CDR2 is SMNVEV (reference sequence). This CDR3 contains 14 residues. The CDR3 nucleotides read TGTGCCAGCAGCCCGCGGACCCCACAGTACGAGCAGTACGTC. Its protein product is CASSPRTPQYEQYV.

This clonotype was seen more than once but under ten times. This chain links TRBV6-1 with TRBJ2-5; no clear D. The CDR3 sequence is 16 residues long. Germline V gene lookup returns CDR1 MNHNS and CDR2 SASEGT. V lost 2 bases and J 5 bases, leaving 18 bases between the germline ends. CDR3 nucleotides: TGTGCCAGCAGTGAATCTATGGGCCTCGGAGAGGAGACCCAGTACTTC. Residues: CASSESMGLGEETQYF.

This clonotype was observed a few times. The rearrangement links TRBV7-2 to TRBJ2-7; 14 bases match TRBD2. V was pared by 5 bases and J by 9 bases, with 9 bases of the junction left unmatched. The CDR3 consists of 15 residues. Germline CDR1 reads SGHTA; CDR2 reads FQGNSA. The CDR3 DNA is TGTGCCAGCAGCAACCATGGGACTAGCGGGAGCTCGCAGTACTTC. It yields the protein CASSNHGTSGSSQYF.

The chain combines TRBV7-6 with TRBJ2-1, with 8 positions matching TRBD1. The CDR3 extends over 14 amino acids. Germline-derived CDR1 and CDR2 are SGHVS and FNYEAQ. The trim removed 5 bases at V and 8 bases at J, leaving 8 bases unmatched. DNA of the CDR3: TGTGCCAGCAGCGCCCGGACAGGGCTGTATGAGCAGTTCTTC. Translation: CASSARTGLYEQFF.

This clonotype has a count of ten or more. The chain recombines TRBV3-1 with TRBJ1-3, with 7 bases fitting TRBD1. The CDR3 spans 15 residues. The germline CDR1 and CDR2 sequences are LGHDT and YNNKEL (reference sequence). Germline trimming cut 4 bases from V and 4 bases from J; bases unmatched to any gene: 7. As DNA, the CDR3 is TGTGCCAGCAGCCGACCAGGGGGATGGGGAAACACCATATATTTT. Protein sequence: CASSRPGGWGNTIYF.

This clonotype was observed at least ten times. The CDR3 DNA is TGCAGCGTTGCACGGACAGGGTCCTACGAGCAGTACTTC. It specifies CSVARTGSYEQYF. The chain is built from TRBV29-1 and TRBJ2-7, with 8 bases lining up with TRBD1. V lost 4 bases to trimming and J lost 1 base; unmatched junction nucleotides: 3. Looked up from germline, CDR1 is SQVTM and CDR2 is ANQGSEA. This CDR3 contains 13 residues.

This clonotype came up a few times. The chain links TRBV7-3 to TRBJ2-4; 14 nucleotides align to TRBD2. CDR1 and CDR2 (germline): SGHTA, FQGTGA. The junction had 12 bases not matched to a gene; V was cut back by 2 bases and J by 3 bases. The CDR3 runs to 20 residues. This chain's CDR3 is CASSLPLRTSGRIGKNIQYF. CDR3 bases: TGTGCCAGCAGCTTACCGTTGAGGACTAGCGGGAGGATAGGCAAAAACATTCAGTACTTC.

The CDR3 nucleotides read TGTGCCAGCAGTTCGAGGGAATATAGCAATCAGCCCCAGCATTTT. Protein product: CASSSREYSNQPQHF. The genes are TRBV6-2 or TRBV6-3 and TRBJ1-5, with unresolved D. V lost 4 bases to trimming and J lost 0 bases, with 10 bases between them. The CDR3 is made up of 15 amino acids. Per germline, CDR1 MNHEY and CDR2 SVGEGT.

This clonotype was observed a handful of times. The rearrangement links TRBV11-3 to TRBJ2-1, with D uncertain. The CDR3 consists of 15 residues. Trimming pared 4 bases from V and 0 bases from J, leaving 10 bases between. Germline CDR1 reads SGHNT; CDR2 reads YENEEA. The CDR3 loop reads CASSSIEVSYNEQFF. The CDR3 DNA reads as TGTGCCAGCAGCTCGATCGAAGTCTCCTACAATGAGCAGTTCTTC. The entire variable domain, with the rest obtained from reference TRBV11-3 and TRBJ2-1, is as follows: EAGVVQSPRYKIIEKKQPVAFWCNPISGHNTLYWYLQNLGQGPELLIRYENEEAVDDSQLPKDRFSAERLKGVDSTLKIQPAELGDSAVYLCASSSIEVSYNEQFFGPGTRLTVL.

This clonotype has only a few counts. The chain recombines TRBV5-1 with TRBJ1-5; the D is unclear. The CDR3 is 14 residues long. The V and J ends lost 0 bases and 7 bases respectively, with 11 bases between them. The V gene's germline CDR1 is SGHRS and CDR2 YFSETQ. The DNA of the CDR3 is TGCGCCAGCAGCTTGGGAGCGGTTGGACAGCCCCAGCATTTT. Translated, it gives CASSLGAVGQPQHF. Together with reference TRBV5-1 and TRBJ1-5, the CDR3 gives the full variable domain: KAGVTQTPRYLIKTRGQQVTLSCSPISGHRSVSWYQQTPGQGLQFLFEYFSETQRNKGNFPGRFSGRQFSNSRSEMNVSTLELGDSALYLCASSLGAVGQPQHFGDGTRLSIL.

This sequence joins TRBV18 and TRBJ2-7, with 8 nucleotides matching TRBD1. CDR1 is KGHSH and CDR2 is LQKENI in the germline V gene. The CDR3 is made up of 16 amino acids. V gave up 4 bases and J gave up 3 bases; unmatched junction bases: 11. The CDR3 DNA reads as TGTGCCAGCTCACTTGGACAGGGCAACTGGGGCTACGAGCAGTACGTC. It specifies CASSLGQGNWGYEQYV.

Here the CDR3 reads CASSSDTSNTEAFF. The CDR3 coding sequence is TGTGCCAGCTCATCGGACACCTCGAACACTGAAGCTTTCTTT. This chain uses TRBV18 with TRBJ1-1; D might be TRBD1 (5 bases). This CDR3 region has 14 residues. Germline CDR1 and CDR2: KGHSH and LQKENI. V lost 5 bases and J 1 base, leaving 11 bases between the germline ends. The full variable domain, rest sourced from reference TRBV18 and TRBJ1-1, is NAGVMQNPRHLVRRRGQEARLRCSPMKGHSHVYWYRQLPEEGLKFMVYLQKENIIDESGMPKERFSAEFPKEGPSILRIQQVVRGDSAAYFCASSSDTSNTEAFFGQGTRLTVV.

This clonotype was seen repeatedly, ten times or more. J is TRBJ2-3 and V is TRBV29-1; 7 bases map to TRBD1. This CDR3 has 13 residues. CDR1 is SQVTM and CDR2 is ANQGSEA in the germline V gene. V lost 2 bases, J lost 4 bases, and 3 bases stayed unmatched. The CDR3 loop is CSVERQGPDTQYF. The CDR3 nucleotides read TGCAGCGTTGAAAGACAGGGTCCAGATACGCAGTATTTT.

The rearrangement uses TRBV5-1 and TRBJ1-1; the D gene is possibly TRBD1 (6 bases). V lost 4 bases and J lost 2, with 15 bases in between. Germline V CDR1 and CDR2: SGHRS, YFSETQ. The CDR3 has 15 residues. The CDR3 spells CASSPGQPINTEAFF. CDR3 coding DNA: TGCGCCAGCAGCCCGGGACAACCTATTAACACTGAAGCTTTCTTT.

In this sample, this clonotype turned up a few times. This rearrangement joins TRBV28 to TRBJ1-1, with D unresolved. The CDR3 is made up of 13 amino acids. The germline V gene encodes CDR1 MDHEN and CDR2 SYDVKM. The V and J ends lost 7 bases and 0 bases respectively, with 9 bases between them. The CDR3 loop is CASKSQVNTEAFF. The CDR3 DNA follows: TGTGCCAGCAAAAGCCAGGTGAACACTGAAGCTTTCTTT.

In this sample, this clonotype turned up many times. The chain is built from TRBV7-8 and TRBJ2-3, with a tentative D call TRBD2 (6 bases). The CDR3 is 16 amino acids. Trimming removed 5 bases at V and 8 bases at J, with 23 bases between. Germline V CDR1 and CDR2: SGHVS, FQNEAQ. CDR3 sequence: CASSLAGGRARVTQYF. CDR3 nucleotides: TGTGCCAGCAGCCTGGCTGGGGGGAGAGCCAGGGTTACGCAGTATTTT.